This entry lists 6 T cell receptor beta chains sequenced from one sample in a study of T-cell memory formation after mild COVID-19. TCRdb processed the 5' RACE reads anew with MiXCR; each CDR3 protein has one entry. Of fewer than 450,000 distinct CDR3 sequences listed, roughly 24% are singletons. Sequenced input: PBMCs or a T cell subset sorted from them (not recorded which). The receptors originated from an adult woman who had mild COVID-19 (a few samples of this study predate the infection). Cell type and time point are not known.

CDR3 DNA: TGCAGCGTTGCAGGGGTGTCCTCCTACGAGCAGTACTTC. As protein: CSVAGVSSYEQYF. The genes are TRBV29-1 and TRBJ2-7; D perhaps matches TRBD1 (6 bases). This CDR3 region has 13 residues. In germline, CDR1 is SQVTM, CDR2 ANQGSEA. The V end lost 4 bases, the J end lost 0 bases, and 10 bases lay between the germline ends.

The chain uses TRBV5-1 and TRBJ2-2; tentative D call: TRBD1 (6 bases). The CDR3 runs to 17 residues. Germline V gene data show CDR1 as SGHRS and CDR2 as YFSETQ. The V gene lost 3 bases and the J gene lost 4 bases, with 19 bases spanning the gap. CDR3 in DNA: TGCGCCAGCAGCTGGGACACAACCAGTTCATCCACCGGGGAGCTGTTTTTT. It codes for CASSWDTTSSSTGELFF.

The chain carries TRBV18 and TRBJ1-3, with D hard to call. Germline lookup yields CDR1 KGHSH and CDR2 LQKENI. The germline V and J ends were trimmed by 6 bases and 2 bases, with 14 bases remaining between them. This CDR3 comprises 15 residues. As DNA, the CDR3 is TGTGCCAGCTCCTCGGATCGGGTTCCTGGAAACACCATATATTTT. The encoded protein is CASSSDRVPGNTIYF.

V is TRBV7-9 and J is TRBJ2-1; 12 nucleotides align to TRBD2. Germline CDR1 reads SEHNR; CDR2 reads FQNEAQ (reference sequence). After removal of 6 bases from V and 9 bases from J, the junction contained 3 bases not matched to a gene. The CDR3 loop spans 13 amino acids. CDR3 in DNA: TGTGCCAGCAGTAGACTAGCGGGAGTTGAGCAGTTCTTC. Residues: CASSRLAGVEQFF.

The CDR3 nucleotides read TGCAGTGCTAGAGATCTCATAGGTGTAGGGGGCGGGGGCCCATACGAGCAGTACTTC. It yields the protein CSARDLIGVGGGGPYEQYF. The chain carries TRBV20-1 and TRBJ2-7; tentatively, D is TRBD1 or TRBD2 (7 bases each). Trimming cost V 0 bases and J 4 bases, with 28 bases left between them. CDR1 DFQATT and CDR2 SNEGSKA come from the germline V gene (reference sequence). The CDR3 sequence is 19 residues long.

The chain is built from TRBV5-1 and TRBJ1-1; D is unresolved. In germline, CDR1 is SGHRS, CDR2 YFSETQ. This CDR3 region has 16 residues. Trimming pared 5 bases from V and 0 bases from J, leaving 17 bases between. The CDR3, as DNA: TGCGCCAGCAGTTTCACCACGGGCGCGATGAACACTGAAGCTTTCTTT. Translated: CASSFTTGAMNTEAFF.